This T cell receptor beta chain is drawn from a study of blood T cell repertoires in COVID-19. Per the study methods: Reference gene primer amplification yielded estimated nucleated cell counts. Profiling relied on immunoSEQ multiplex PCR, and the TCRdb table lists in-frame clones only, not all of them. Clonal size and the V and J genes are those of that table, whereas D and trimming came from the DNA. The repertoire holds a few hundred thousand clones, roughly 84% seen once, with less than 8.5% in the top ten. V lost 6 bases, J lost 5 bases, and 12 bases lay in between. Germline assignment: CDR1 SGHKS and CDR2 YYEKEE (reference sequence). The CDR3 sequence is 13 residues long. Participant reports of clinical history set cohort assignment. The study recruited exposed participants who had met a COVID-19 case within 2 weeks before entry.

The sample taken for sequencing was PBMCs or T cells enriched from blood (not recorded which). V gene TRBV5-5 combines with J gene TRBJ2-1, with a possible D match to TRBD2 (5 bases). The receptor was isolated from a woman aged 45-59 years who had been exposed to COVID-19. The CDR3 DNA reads TGTGCCAGCATCCCTCACGGGGACAATGAGCAGTTCTTC. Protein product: CASIPHGDNEQFF.